These 15 T cell receptor beta chains originate from one sample sequenced in a study of cytomegalovirus exposure and HLA in healthy donors. The PCR was carried out with 60 Vbeta primers and 13 Jbeta primers. Repertoires were generated with immunoSEQ multiplex PCR, while TCRdb's copy carries only in-frame clones and drops some. The table has about 160,000 clones, 60% to 85% seen once. The sequenced sample was PBMCs. Receptor source: a man aged 45-65 years in good health and CMV-seropositive.

This clone was observed a few times. This chain joins TRBV2 and TRBJ1-2; weak D call: TRBD1 (6 bases). Trimming took off 7 bases at V and 3 bases at J, with 12 bases between the two ends. The germline gives CDR1 SNHLY, CDR2 FYNNEI. This CDR3 comprises 13 residues. This CDR3 is CASTEGTYYGYTF. CDR3 nucleotide sequence: TGTGCCAGCACCGAGGGGACATACTATGGCTACACCTTC.

The chain has TRBV28 and TRBJ2-7; D remains unclear. This CDR3 contains 13 residues. Trimming shortened V by 5 bases and J by 4 bases, and 12 bases separated the two germline ends. Germline-derived CDR1 and CDR2 are MDHEN and SYDVKM. CDR3 loop: CASSPLTVYEQYF. The CDR3 DNA reads TGTGCCAGCAGTCCCCTGACTGTTTACGAGCAGTACTTC.

V is TRBV5-4 and J is TRBJ2-3; a weak D match, TRBD1 (6 bases). The CDR3 totals 16 residues. Germline CDR1 reads SGHNT; CDR2 reads YYREEE (reference sequence). The germline V and J ends were trimmed by 4 bases and 1 base, with 16 bases remaining between them. In DNA, the CDR3 is TGTGCCAGCAGCGTCCCACAGGCAGGGGGCACAGATACGCAGTATTTT. Protein sequence: CASSVPQAGGTDTQYF.

The rearrangement uses TRBV5-1 and TRBJ2-5; the match to TRBD2 covers 12 bases. The CDR3 loop spans 17 amino acids. The germline gives CDR1 SGHRS, CDR2 YFSETQ. Trimming removed 1 base from V and 1 base from J; junction bases left unmatched: 5. The CDR3 spells CASSLSLAGGPQETQYF. In DNA form, the CDR3 reads TGCGCCAGCAGCTTGAGCCTAGCGGGGGGGCCCCAAGAGACCCAGTACTTC.

CDR3 sequence: CASSVSREANYGYTF. The CDR3 DNA follows: TGTGCCAGCAGCGTTAGCCGAGAGGCAAACTATGGCTACACCTTC. The rearrangement uses TRBV9 and TRBJ1-2; D call uncertain. V gave up 2 bases and J gave up 2 bases, with 13 bases separating them. The length of the CDR3 is 15 residues. The germline V gene has CDR1 SGDLS and CDR2 YYNGEE.

This clone appeared once. J is TRBJ2-5 and V is TRBV11-2; TRBD2 is a possible D gene (6 bases). This CDR3 comprises 14 residues. V lost 1 base and J lost 2, with 8 bases in between. Per germline, CDR1 SGHAT and CDR2 FQNNGV. The CDR3 here is CASSLAGVQETQYF. CDR3 bases: TGTGCCAGCAGCTTAGCGGGGGTTCAAGAGACCCAGTACTTC.

The rearrangement uses TRBV18 and TRBJ2-2, with D unresolved. CDR3 length: 14 amino acids. Per germline, CDR1 KGHSH and CDR2 LQKENI. V was trimmed by 6 bases and J by 1 base, leaving 9 bases between them. Here the CDR3 reads CASSPAVNTGELFF. The CDR3 nucleotides read TGTGCCAGCTCCCCGGCGGTGAACACCGGGGAGCTGTTTTTT.

The V gene is TRBV18, the J gene TRBJ2-5; perhaps TRBD2 as D (6 bases). Trimming removed 8 bases from V and 2 bases from J, with 12 bases in between. Germline values: CDR1 KGHSH, CDR2 LQKENI. The length of the CDR3 is 13 residues. CDR3 sequence reads: CASTGTLQETQYF. Written as DNA, the CDR3 is TGTGCCAGCACTGGGACTCTACAAGAGACCCAGTACTTC.

The chain has TRBV28 and TRBJ1-2; 8 nucleotides align to TRBD1. The CDR3 is 17 amino acids. The V segment lost 2 bases and the J segment 0 bases; nucleotides outside the gene matches: 8. CDR1 MDHEN and CDR2 SYDVKM come from the germline V gene. The chain's CDR3 is CASSLPQGTGANYGYTF. The CDR3 DNA follows: TGTGCCAGCAGTTTACCCCAAGGGACAGGTGCTAACTATGGCTACACCTTC.

The rearrangement joins TRBV4-1 to TRBJ2-3, with a tentative D call TRBD1 (6 bases). Germline V CDR1 and CDR2: MGHRA, YSYEKL. The CDR3 is 20 amino acids. V shed 2 bases and J shed 0 bases, with 24 bases lying between them. The CDR3 loop reads CASSQTTTGLVLSSTDTQYF. The CDR3 nucleotides read TGCGCCAGCAGCCAAACCACAACAGGGCTTGTCCTTTCTAGCACAGATACGCAGTATTTT.

The DNA of the CDR3 is TGTGCCAGTAGTCTCGGGGGGGGCGGTAGCACAGATACGCAGTATTTT. Residues: CASSLGGGGSTDTQYF. This chain links TRBV19 with TRBJ2-3, with 8 positions matching TRBD2. Germline CDR1 is LNHDA and CDR2 is SQIVND (reference sequence). Trimming removed 5 bases from V and 0 bases from J; junction bases left unmatched: 7. This CDR3 spans 16 amino acids.

The chain employs TRBV7-9 and TRBJ2-5, with D possibly TRBD1 on 5 matching bases. V was shortened by 5 bases and J by 4 bases, with 11 bases between the two germline ends. This CDR3 spans 13 amino acids. CDR1 and CDR2 (germline): SEHNR, FQNEAQ (reference sequence). The DNA for the CDR3 is TGTGCCAGCAGCAAAACAGGTGTAGAGACCCAGTACTTC. Translated, it gives CASSKTGVETQYF.

This clone was detected only a few times. V gene TRBV18 combines with J gene TRBJ1-2; D remains ambiguous. Germline loops: CDR1 KGHSH, CDR2 LQKENI. This CDR3 spans 16 amino acids. V gave up 1 base and J gave up 8 bases, with 20 bases separating them. The DNA for the CDR3 is TGTGCCAGCTCACCACACCCCCCCGGGAGCGGTAAGGGCTACACCTTC. The encoded protein is CASSPHPPGSGKGYTF. Full variable domain (rest looked up from reference TRBV18 and TRBJ1-2): NAGVMQNPRHLVRRRGQEARLRCSPMKGHSHVYWYRQLPEEGLKFMVYLQKENIIDESGMPKERFSAEFPKEGPSILRIQQVVRGDSAAYFCASSPHPPGSGKGYTFGSGTRLTVV.

The chain carries TRBV7-2 and TRBJ1-1; D remains ambiguous. This CDR3 contains 18 residues. V was shortened by 5 bases and J by 1 base, with 23 bases between the two germline ends. Germline V gene sequence: CDR1 SGHTA, CDR2 FQGNSA. CDR3 sequence: CASSQVEVGPWGNTEAFF. Here the CDR3 DNA reads TGTGCCAGCAGCCAAGTGGAGGTCGGACCCTGGGGGAACACTGAAGCTTTCTTT.

V usage is TRBV7-2 and J usage is TRBJ1-5; D may be TRBD1 (6 bases). Per germline, CDR1 SGHTA and CDR2 FQGNSA. The V gene lost 1 base and the J gene lost 2 bases, with 9 bases spanning the gap. This CDR3 contains 15 residues. CDR3 sequence reads: CASSLEQGGNQPQHF. In DNA, the CDR3 is TGTGCCAGCAGCTTAGAACAGGGCGGCAATCAGCCCCAGCATTTT.